Shown below are 14 T cell receptor beta chains from a single sample sequenced in a study of blood T cell repertoires in COVID-19. Measured with immunoSEQ multiplex PCR; TCRdb has only the in-frame clones, and not every one. The sample lists some 70,000 clones; about 85% were seen once. The sequenced sample was peripheral blood. Receptors were obtained from an elderly man with acute or convalescent COVID-19.

This chain uses TRBV24-1 with TRBJ1-5; D call uncertain. V was clipped by 2 bases and J by 4 bases, with 8 bases between them. The CDR3 loop spans 14 amino acids. Germline V CDR1 and CDR2: KGHDR, SFDVKD. The CDR3 DNA reads as TGTGCCACCAGTGATTCGGGAGCAAATCAGCCCCAGCATTTT. Its translation: CATSDSGANQPQHF.

This chain links TRBV10-3 with TRBJ2-7; D possibly corresponds to TRBD1 (6 bases). The CDR3 is 14 amino acids. The V gene's germline CDR1 is ENHRY and CDR2 SYGVKD. V lost 1 base and J lost 2, with 9 bases in between. The CDR3 spells CAISEYAGAYEQYF. The CDR3 coding sequence is TGTGCCATCAGTGAGTACGCAGGGGCCTACGAGCAGTACTTC.

This clone was detected once. The rearrangement uses TRBV11-3 and TRBJ2-3; 7 nucleotides match TRBD1. Looked up from germline, CDR1 is SGHNT and CDR2 is YENEEA. V dropped 5 bases and J dropped 1; count of bases not matched to a gene: 9. This CDR3 is built from 16 residues. CDR3 DNA sequence: TGTGCCAGCAGCGAAACCGGGACAGCCCGCACAGATACGCAGTATTTT. Translation: CASSETGTARTDTQYF.

The rearrangement links TRBV25-1 to TRBJ1-1; D perhaps matches TRBD1 (6 bases). The CDR3 extends over 14 amino acids. The germline gives CDR1 MGHDK, CDR2 SYGVNS. Trimming took off 6 bases at V and 6 bases at J, with 17 bases between the two ends. CDR3: CASRPTGPEAEAFF. As DNA, the CDR3 is TGTGCCAGCAGGCCGACAGGACCAGAGGCTGAAGCTTTCTTT.

This chain connects TRBV12-3 or TRBV12-4 to TRBJ1-2, with unresolved D. The ends were cut back, 3 bases at V and 2 bases at J, with 7 bases in the middle. This CDR3 comprises 13 residues. For the CDR3, the DNA is TGTGCCAGCAGTTTCAACAGAAACTATGGCTACACCTTC. This codes for CASSFNRNYGYTF.

V gene TRBV5-1 combines with J gene TRBJ2-1, with D perhaps TRBD1 (6 bases). Looked up from germline, CDR1 is SGHRS and CDR2 is YFSETQ. This CDR3 region has 16 residues. The V end lost 4 bases, the J end lost 6 bases, and 20 bases lay between the germline ends. CDR3 amino acids: CASSRPLKTGGNEQFF. As DNA, the CDR3 is TGCGCCAGCAGCCGGCCCCTCAAGACAGGCGGCAATGAGCAGTTCTTC.

The rearrangement uses TRBV11-3 and TRBJ2-3; 9 nucleotides line up with TRBD1. Germline loops: CDR1 SGHNT, CDR2 YENEEA. The CDR3 loop spans 16 amino acids. Germline trimming cut 1 base from V and 6 bases from J; bases unmatched to any gene: 8. The CDR3: CASSLAAGQGVDTQYF. CDR3 sequence (DNA): TGTGCCAGCAGCTTAGCCGCGGGACAGGGAGTGGATACGCAGTATTTT.

This sequence joins TRBV19 and TRBJ1-1, with TRBD1 matching over 8 bases. J lost 1 base, V lost 5 bases, and 12 bases had no gene match. The CDR3 length is 17 residues. Germline V gene data show CDR1 as LNHDA and CDR2 as SQIVND (reference sequence). CDR3 in amino acids: CASSPIIRQGANTEAFF. As DNA, the CDR3 is TGTGCCAGTAGTCCAATCATCAGGCAGGGGGCGAACACTGAAGCTTTCTTT.

The CDR3 DNA reads TGTGCCACCAGTGATCCTCTTCCCGGAGGCACAGATACGCAGTATTTT. As protein: CATSDPLPGGTDTQYF. J is TRBJ2-3 and V is TRBV24-1; D uncertain. The CDR3 is made up of 16 amino acids. Trimming took 3 bases from V and 1 from J, leaving 13 bases between them. CDR1 and CDR2 from the germline V gene are KGHDR and SFDVKD.

This CDR3 is CASTRGGTGENIQYF. In DNA, the CDR3 is TGTGCCAGCACTAGGGGGGGAACCGGGGAAAACATTCAGTACTTC. J is TRBJ2-4 and V is TRBV11-3; D perhaps matches TRBD2 (7 bases). Trimming left V 7 bases short and J 5 bases short, with 18 bases between. This CDR3 spans 15 amino acids. CDR1 SGHNT and CDR2 YENEEA come from the germline V gene.

The chain uses TRBV10-3 and TRBJ2-7, with no clear D. The CDR3 consists of 15 residues. Germline CDR1 ENHRY, CDR2 SYGVKD. The ends were cut back, 1 base at V and 4 bases at J, with 14 bases in the middle. CDR3 residues: CAISEFPRRAYEQYF. The CDR3 coding sequence is TGTGCCATCAGTGAGTTCCCTAGGCGAGCATACGAGCAGTACTTC.

This clone was recorded once. The chain recombines TRBV14 with TRBJ2-1; 11 bases are a match to TRBD1. Per germline, CDR1 SGHDN and CDR2 FVKESK. CDR3 length equals 15 residues. The trim removed 4 bases at V and 3 bases at J, leaving 2 bases unmatched. CDR3 residues: CASSRDRGNYNEQFF. The CDR3 nucleotides are TGTGCCAGCAGCCGGGACAGGGGGAACTACAATGAGCAGTTCTTC.

This chain connects TRBV6-5 to TRBJ1-1; no reliable D call. The germline gives CDR1 MNHEY, CDR2 SVGAGI. The V end lost 0 bases, the J end lost 0 bases, and 8 bases lay between the germline ends. This CDR3 has 15 residues. The CDR3 here is CASSYSIQVNTEAFF. The DNA of the CDR3 is TGTGCCAGCAGTTACTCGATCCAGGTGAACACTGAAGCTTTCTTT.

This chain links TRBV2 with TRBJ1-5, with D perhaps matching TRBD1 (6 bases). The CDR3 consists of 15 residues. The V gene's germline CDR1 is SNHLY and CDR2 FYNNEI. V shed 6 bases and J shed 0 bases, with 12 bases lying between them. CDR3 sequence reads: CASSGQQYSNQPQHF. CDR3 nucleotides: TGTGCCAGCAGCGGACAGCAGTATAGCAATCAGCCCCAGCATTTT.